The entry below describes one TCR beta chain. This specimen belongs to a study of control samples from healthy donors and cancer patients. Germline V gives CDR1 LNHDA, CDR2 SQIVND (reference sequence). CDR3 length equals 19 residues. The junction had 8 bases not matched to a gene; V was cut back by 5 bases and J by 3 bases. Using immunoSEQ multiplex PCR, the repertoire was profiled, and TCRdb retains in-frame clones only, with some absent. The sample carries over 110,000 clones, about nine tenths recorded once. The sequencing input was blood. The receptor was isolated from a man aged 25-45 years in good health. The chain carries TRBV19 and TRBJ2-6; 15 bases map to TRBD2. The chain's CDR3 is CASSVPGLAGGIGANVLTF. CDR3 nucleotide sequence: TGTGCCAGTAGTGTCCCGGGACTAGCGGGAGGAATTGGGGCCAACGTCCTGACTTTC.